Below are 29 T cell receptor beta chains sequenced from a single sample in a study of T cell repertoires in cytomegalovirus infection. TCRdb itself ran the reads through MiXCR, one entry per CDR3 protein. The table includes some 500,000 distinct CDR3 sequences, roughly 43% detected once. These receptors lack a known antigen. Material: cultured PBMCs, obtained from culture after CMV antigen stimulation. Source of these receptors: a human donor in good health (CMV status not recorded). Some clones in this sample may be carry-over from other donors' samples.

The chain is built from TRBV9 and TRBJ2-7; D might be TRBD2 (6 bases). V was clipped by 0 bases and J by 2 bases, with 12 bases between them. Germline CDR1 and CDR2: SGDLS and YYNGEE. This CDR3 region has 15 residues. CDR3 residues: CASSVEAGLTYEQYF. CDR3 nucleotides: TGTGCCAGCAGCGTAGAGGCGGGGCTAACCTACGAGCAGTACTTC.

This clonotype showed up just a few times. The chain uses TRBV6-1 and TRBJ2-3, with 7 bases aligning to TRBD2. The CDR3 has 14 residues. Germline V gene lookup returns CDR1 MNHNS and CDR2 SASEGT. The J segment lost 2 bases and the V segment lost 7 bases, leaving 6 bases of the junction unmatched. CDR3 protein: CASIGGGITDTQYF. In nucleotides, the CDR3 is TGTGCCAGCATAGGCGGGGGAATCACAGATACGCAGTATTTT.

CDR3 loop: CASTHVPTTASSERRIQETQYF. CDR3 DNA sequence: TGTGCCAGCACCCATGTGCCTACCACAGCTAGCAGTGAACGCCGAATACAAGAGACCCAGTACTTC. The chain uses TRBV12-3 or TRBV12-4 and TRBJ2-5; D might be TRBD2 (5 bases). Trimming shortened V by 7 bases and J by 2 bases, and 38 bases separated the two germline ends. This CDR3 contains 22 residues.

The rearrangement uses TRBV19 and TRBJ1-5, with D perhaps TRBD1 (5 bases). Between the trimmed V and J ends, which lost 10 bases and 4 bases, there was a span of 17 bases. The length of the CDR3 is 14 residues. The germline CDR1 and CDR2 sequences are LNHDA and SQIVND (reference sequence). The CDR3 bases are TGTGCCACCAAAATGGGACCTAATAATCAGCCCCAGCATTTT. It is translated as CATKMGPNNQPQHF.

The rearrangement joins TRBV6-1 to TRBJ2-7; D is uncertain. Trimming cost V 6 bases and J 1 base, with 10 bases left between them. Germline loops: CDR1 MNHNS, CDR2 SASEGT. The CDR3 extends over 13 amino acids. CDR3 sequence (DNA): TGTGCCAGCAGCGTAGGGCCATCCTACGAGCAGTACTTC. Its protein is CASSVGPSYEQYF.

This clonotype was counted a single time. CDR3 nucleotides: TGTGCCAGCAGTTTAAACAGGGCCAATTCACCCCTCCACTTT. Translation gives CASSLNRANSPLHF. The chain has TRBV12-3 or TRBV12-4 and TRBJ1-6; tentatively, D is TRBD1 (6 bases). Trimming pared 2 bases from V and 7 bases from J, leaving 9 bases between. CDR3 length: 14 amino acids.

A few counts support this clonotype. The V gene is TRBV12-3 or TRBV12-4, the J gene TRBJ2-3; 13 bases line up with TRBD2. The CDR3 extends over 15 amino acids. After removal of 6 bases from V and 9 bases from J, the junction contained 9 bases not matched to a gene. The CDR3 loop is CASRPGTSGAGTQYF. In nucleotides, the CDR3 is TGTGCCAGCAGGCCCGGGACTAGCGGGGCTGGGACGCAGTATTTT.

This clonotype was counted only a few times. This chain uses TRBV4-1 with TRBJ2-5, with 7 bases identical to TRBD2. Germline lookup yields CDR1 MGHRA and CDR2 YSYEKL. The CDR3 has 16 residues. V was pared by 4 bases and J by 3 bases, with 11 bases of the junction left unmatched. Written as DNA, the CDR3 is TGCGCCAGCAGCCGGATGGGCGGGAGCTACAAAGAGACCCAGTACTTC. Amino acids: CASSRMGGSYKETQYF.

The chain joins TRBV5-1 to TRBJ1-2; TRBD1 might be the D (5 bases). The ends were cut back, 2 bases at V and 3 bases at J, with 8 bases in the middle. Germline CDR1 is SGHRS and CDR2 is YFSETQ. The CDR3 has 13 amino acids. CDR3 region: CASSFRRDYGYTF. The DNA of the CDR3 is TGCGCCAGCAGCTTCCGCAGGGACTATGGCTACACCTTC.

The chain couples TRBV12-3 or TRBV12-4 to TRBJ1-2; D is perhaps TRBD1 (6 bases). The CDR3 contains 12 residues. DNA of the CDR3: TGTGCTACGGGGCCAGGGGTTGATGGCTACACCTTC. It specifies CATGPGVDGYTF.

The chain has TRBV7-2 and TRBJ1-5, with D perhaps TRBD1 (5 bases). The ends were cut back, 1 base at V and 9 bases at J, with 16 bases in the middle. This CDR3 is 15 amino acids long. Germline CDR1 is SGHTA and CDR2 is FQGNSA. The CDR3 reads CASSLGGAAFSPQHF. The CDR3 nucleotides are TGTGCCAGCAGCTTAGGAGGGGCCGCTTTTTCGCCCCAGCATTTT.

The rearrangement links TRBV6-6 to TRBJ1-2, with D perhaps TRBD1 (6 bases). The V end was cut by 5 bases, the J end by 4 bases, with 11 bases between. Germline V gene sequence: CDR1 MNHNY, CDR2 SVGAGI (reference sequence). The CDR3 extends over 13 amino acids. CDR3 in amino acids: CASSETGVYGYTF. For the CDR3, the DNA is TGTGCCAGCAGTGAGACAGGAGTCTATGGCTACACCTTC.

The chain combines TRBV7-6 with TRBJ1-2, with a possible D match to TRBD1 (5 bases). This CDR3 region has 13 residues. The V gene lost 7 bases and the J gene lost 4 bases, with 13 bases spanning the gap. The V gene's germline CDR1 is SGHVS and CDR2 FNYEAQ. The CDR3 nucleotides read TGTGCCAGCACCGAGGGACGCCTCTATGGCTACACCTTC. This codes for CASTEGRLYGYTF. The variable domain in full, with the rest retrieved from reference TRBV7-6 and TRBJ1-2, is GAGVSQSPRYKVTKRGQDVALRCDPISGHVSLYWYRQALGQGPEFLTYFNYEAQQDKSGLPNDRFSAERPEGSISTLTIQRTEQRDSAMYRCASTEGRLYGYTFGSGTRLTVV.

A few counts support this clonotype. V is TRBV2 and J is TRBJ2-7, with D possibly TRBD1 on 5 matching bases. The CDR3 is 14 amino acids. The germline V gene has CDR1 SNHLY and CDR2 FYNNEI. V was shortened by 3 bases and J by 0 bases, with 9 bases between the two germline ends. The CDR3 loop is CASSDQGSSYEQYF. The CDR3 DNA reads as TGTGCCAGCAGTGATCAGGGTAGCTCCTACGAGCAGTACTTC.

The chain has TRBV7-7 and TRBJ2-5, with D uncertain. CDR1 and CDR2 from the germline V gene are SSHAT and FNYEAQ (reference sequence). The germline V and J ends were trimmed by 3 bases and 5 bases, with 10 bases remaining between them. CDR3 length: 13 amino acids. CDR3 nucleotides: TGTGCCAGCAGCTTTTCGAGAAGCGAGACCCAGTACTTC. Amino acid sequence: CASSFSRSETQYF.

This chain connects TRBV6-1 to TRBJ2-3; a weak D match, TRBD2 (7 bases). This CDR3 is built from 16 residues. The V end lost 7 bases, the J end lost 2 bases, and 19 bases lay between the germline ends. Germline V gene lookup returns CDR1 MNHNS and CDR2 SASEGT. CDR3 in DNA: TGTGCCAGCAAAGGCGGGAGAAGGGGGACCACAGATACGCAGTATTTT. It is translated as CASKGGRRGTTDTQYF.

The gene calls are TRBV6-2 or TRBV6-3 and TRBJ1-3, with D perhaps TRBD1 (6 bases). The ends were cut back, 6 bases at V and 0 bases at J, with 9 bases in the middle. Per germline, CDR1 MNHEY and CDR2 SVGEGT. There are 14 residues in the CDR3. Written as DNA, the CDR3 is TGTGCCAGCAGAGACAGGACCTCTGGAAACACCATATATTTT. Translation gives CASRDRTSGNTIYF.

This clonotype was picked up a small number of times. The chain combines TRBV7-2 with TRBJ2-3; D gene unclear. The CDR3 totals 14 residues. V lost 0 bases, J lost 3 bases, and 7 bases lay in between. CDR1 is SGHTA, CDR2 FQGNSA, per germline. CDR3 sequence reads: CASSLAAVTDTQYF. The CDR3, as DNA: TGTGCCAGCAGCTTAGCGGCGGTAACAGATACGCAGTATTTT.

The chain is built from TRBV20-1 and TRBJ2-1; 7 bases align to TRBD2. After removal of 5 bases from V and 5 bases from J, the junction contained 12 bases not matched to a gene. CDR3 length: 15 amino acids. In germline, CDR1 is DFQATT, CDR2 SNEGSKA (reference sequence). The CDR3 DNA sequence: TGCAGTGCTTCGCCCCTTAGCGGGCGGGACAATGAGCAGTTCTTC. This sequence encodes CSASPLSGRDNEQFF.

V gene TRBV7-6 combines with J gene TRBJ2-1; 9 bases are a match to TRBD1. This CDR3 region has 21 residues. CDR1 SGHVS and CDR2 FNYEAQ come from the germline V gene. With V trimmed by 2 bases and J by 0 bases, 17 bases remained unmatched. CDR3 DNA: TGTGCCAGCAGCTTACCTGCGGGACAGGGAAATTCAGGGGTCTCCTACAATGAGCAGTTCTTC. Amino acids: CASSLPAGQGNSGVSYNEQFF.

As concerns this clonotype: The final CDR3 position lacks the conserved phenylalanine or tryptophan, pointing to a likely read error. No DNA is shown, since the ends of the CDR3 on it are uncertain; the CDR3 is the one TCRdb lists. The rearrangement joins TRBV6-6 to TRBJ2-7; the DNA was not used to check the table's D call, TRBD1. CDR1 MNHNY and CDR2 SVGAGI come from the germline V gene (reference sequence). The length of the CDR3 is 13 amino acids, counting both ends. The CDR3 sequence: CASSYGTGALISL.

For the CDR3, the DNA is TGTGCCAGCAGCTTGATGGGCGGGGGGGCGATTGATACGCAGTATTTT. Its translation: CASSLMGGGAIDTQYF. The J gene is TRBJ2-3, the V gene TRBV5-5; the match to TRBD2 covers 9 bases. The CDR3 is 16 amino acids. The germline gives CDR1 SGHKS, CDR2 YYEKEE (reference sequence). The trim removed 1 base at V and 6 bases at J, leaving 9 bases unmatched. Complete variable domain (other parts from reference TRBV5-5 and TRBJ2-3): DAGVTQSPTHLIKTRGQQVTLRCSPISGHKSVSWYQQVLGQGPQFIFQYYEKEERGRGNFPDRFSARQFPNYSSELNVNALLLGDSALYLCASSLMGGGAIDTQYFGPGTRLTVL.

In this sample, this clonotype turned up a few times. The chain links TRBV7-2 to TRBJ1-2; 9 bases map to TRBD1. CDR1 and CDR2 from the germline V gene are SGHTA and FQGNSA. Trimming cost V 5 bases and J 8 bases; bases outside gene matches: 12. CDR3 length equals 15 residues. CDR3 region: CASSLDRGHDEGYTF. The CDR3 region has the DNA TGTGCCAGCAGCCTGGACAGGGGTCATGACGAAGGCTACACCTTC.

A few counts support this clonotype. The chain uses TRBV7-4 and TRBJ2-7; tentatively, D is TRBD1 (6 bases). Trimming stripped 5 bases from V and 3 bases from J, with 14 bases between. CDR3 length: 14 amino acids. Germline CDR1 and CDR2: SGHVT and SQSDAQ. Written as DNA, the CDR3 is TGTGCCAGCAGCGGGGGCAGGGTTGACTACGAGCAGTACTTC. Translating gives CASSGGRVDYEQYF.

V gene TRBV5-1 combines with J gene TRBJ1-1, with D possibly being TRBD1 (6 bases). The CDR3 consists of 13 residues. Deletions cut 9 bases from V and 2 bases from J, with 14 bases between. Germline values: CDR1 SGHRS, CDR2 YFSETQ. CDR3 sequence reads: CATSQGKNTEAFF. The CDR3 nucleotides read TGCGCCACCTCACAGGGAAAAAACACTGAAGCTTTCTTT.

This clonotype was seen a few times. CDR3: CASTPRTGSLYEQYF. DNA of the CDR3: TGTGCCAGCACCCCGAGGACAGGGAGCCTTTACGAGCAGTACTTC. V usage is TRBV7-9 and J usage is TRBJ2-7; 8 nucleotides align to TRBD1. The V and J ends lost 7 bases and 4 bases, in that order; junction bases with no gene match: 12. This CDR3 is built from 15 residues. Germline V CDR1 and CDR2: SEHNR, FQNEAQ (reference sequence).

This clonotype was counted between two and nine times. CDR3 protein: CASSLAGRRGHYEQYF. Written as DNA, the CDR3 is TGTGCCAGCAGCTTAGCGGGGCGCAGGGGGCACTACGAGCAGTACTTC. This chain uses TRBV7-9 with TRBJ2-7, with 8 nucleotides matching TRBD1. V shed 0 bases and J 3 bases; nucleotides not matched to a gene: 7. The germline gives CDR1 SEHNR, CDR2 FQNEAQ (reference sequence). The length of the CDR3 is 16 residues.

This chain joins TRBV6-2 or TRBV6-3 and TRBJ2-5, with D unresolved. The CDR3 loop spans 14 amino acids. V was clipped by 7 bases and J by 2 bases, with 14 bases between them. Germline V gene lookup returns CDR1 MNHEY and CDR2 SVGEGT. CDR3 nucleotide sequence: TGTGCCAGCACTGGGTCTACCCCTCAAGAGACCCAGTACTTC. This translates into CASTGSTPQETQYF.

The chain uses TRBV6-2 or TRBV6-3 and TRBJ2-1; D might be TRBD2 (5 bases). This CDR3 contains 14 residues. The V end lost 10 bases, the J end lost 3 bases, and 16 bases lay between the germline ends. Germline CDR1 and CDR2: MNHEY and SVGEGT. CDR3 residues: CATEGMVGYNEQFF. CDR3 sequence (DNA): TGTGCCACCGAGGGTATGGTGGGCTACAATGAGCAGTTCTTC.